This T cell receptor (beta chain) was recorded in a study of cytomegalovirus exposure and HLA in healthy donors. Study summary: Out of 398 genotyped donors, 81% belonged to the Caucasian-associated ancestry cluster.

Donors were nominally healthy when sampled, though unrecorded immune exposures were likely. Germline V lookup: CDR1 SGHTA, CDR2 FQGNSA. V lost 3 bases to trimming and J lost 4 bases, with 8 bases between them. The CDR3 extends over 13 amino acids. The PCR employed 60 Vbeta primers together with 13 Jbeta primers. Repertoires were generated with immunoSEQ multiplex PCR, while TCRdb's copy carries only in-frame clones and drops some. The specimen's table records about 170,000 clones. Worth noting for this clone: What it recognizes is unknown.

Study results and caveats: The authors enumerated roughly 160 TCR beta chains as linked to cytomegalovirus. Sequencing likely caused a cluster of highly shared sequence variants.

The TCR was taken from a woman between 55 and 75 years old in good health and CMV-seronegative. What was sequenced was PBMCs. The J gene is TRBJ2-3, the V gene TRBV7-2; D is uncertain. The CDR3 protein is CASSFSPSDTQYF. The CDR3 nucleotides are TGTGCCAGCAGCTTTAGTCCTTCAGATACGCAGTATTTT. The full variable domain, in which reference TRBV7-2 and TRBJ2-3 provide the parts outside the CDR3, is GAGVSQSPSNKVTEKGKDVELRCDPISGHTALYWYRQSLGQGLEFLIYFQGNSAPDKSGLPSDRFSAERTGGSVSTLTIQRTQQEDSAVYLCASSFSPSDTQYFGPGTRLTVL.